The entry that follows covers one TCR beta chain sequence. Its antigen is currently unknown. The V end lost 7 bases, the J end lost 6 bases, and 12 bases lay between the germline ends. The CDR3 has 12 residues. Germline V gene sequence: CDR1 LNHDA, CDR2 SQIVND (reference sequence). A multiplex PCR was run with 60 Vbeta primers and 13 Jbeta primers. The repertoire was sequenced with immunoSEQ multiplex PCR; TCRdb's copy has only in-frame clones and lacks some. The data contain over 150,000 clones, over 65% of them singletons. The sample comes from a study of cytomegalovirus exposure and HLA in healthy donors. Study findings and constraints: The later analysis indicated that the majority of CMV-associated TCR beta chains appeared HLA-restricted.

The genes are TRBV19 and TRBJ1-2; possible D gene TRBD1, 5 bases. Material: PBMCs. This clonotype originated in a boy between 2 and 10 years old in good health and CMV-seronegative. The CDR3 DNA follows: TGTGCCAGTACGCGGGGGATGGATGGCTACACCTTC. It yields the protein CASTRGMDGYTF.